This TCR beta chain is drawn from a study of CD8 T cells in ankylosing spondylitis (dated 2017 in TCRdb). About the study as a whole: The study set out to find disease-linked TCR variants by profiling T cell receptor beta repertoires in ankylosing spondylitis patients and healthy donors. The full study cohort was made up of about 24 ankylosing spondylitis patients and around 100 healthy donors. Peripheral blood was sampled, and synovial fluid was additionally collected from ankylosing spondylitis patients.

The CDR3 numbers 15 residues from cysteine through phenylalanine. Only the CDR3 DNA stays, 45 bases, in frame from base 1. Trimming at the junction amounts to 1 base on V and 3 bases on J, and the germline ends lie 11 bases apart. The paper's findings and limits, for the study overall: A CD8+ phenotype was shown by the disease-linked clones, which were found at relatively low frequencies in peripheral blood. The disease-linked clones were reported to be significantly enriched in matched synovial fluid samples from ankylosing spondylitis patients. Blood from ankylosing spondylitis patients appeared to be characterized by a TCR beta motif made up of several highly homologous amino acid variants. Some motif variants had previously been reported in the synovial fluid and blood of reactive arthritis patients, which suggests shared mechanisms of disease initiation.

This clonotype was found many times. Its antigen has not been determined. No per-base quality is available; no much larger clone lies one base away. Sequencing was performed on an Illumina HiSeq 2500. Quantitative 5'-RACE with molecular barcodes was the method used to prepare the TCR beta libraries. The authors' analysis ran thus. Disease-linked TCR variants were identified with a new computational method built on a probabilistic model of VDJ rearrangement. The public reads were reanalyzed by TCRdb: fastp trimming at Q25, MiXCR alignment, in-frame beta chains only. All rows with the same CDR3 protein become a single entry with the most common DNA and genes. In this record, the V and J calls reflect TCRdb's handling and not the investigators' own analysis. This sample has under 200,000 distinct CDR3 sequences in its table, and around a tenth of those were observed once. The top ten constitute about 29% of the sample.

Source material: blood, either unsorted or a sorted T cell fraction (not recorded which). This clonotype was sampled from a male donor with ankylosing spondylitis or in good health (not recorded which). The receptor chain draws on TRBV12-3 or TRBV12-4 and TRBJ2-3; the D region may be TRBD1 or TRBD2, each matching 6 bases equally. In nucleotides, the sequence is TGTGCCAGCAGTTTAGATAGGGGGAGGACAGATACGCAGTATTTT. This encodes CASSLDRGRTDTQYF.